The 3 T cell receptor beta chains below were found in one sample sequenced in a study of CXCR3-negative and CXCR3-positive naive CD8 T cells. All TRB cDNA libraries came from 5' RACE performed with UMI labels. TCRdb reprocessed the 5' RACE reads and keeps a single row for each CDR3 protein, giving no DNA. This table holds roughly 86,000 distinct CDR3 sequences. The sample was naive CXCR3- CD8+ T cells from blood. Documented subset: CD45RO-CCR7+CD27+CD95- naive CD8+ T cells lacking CXCR3 (TNR3-). These receptor sequences come from a human donor in good health. Some clones in this sample may be carry-over from other donors' samples.

This rearrangement joins TRBV21-1 to TRBJ1-5. TRBV21-1 is a recognized pseudogene. The CDR3 is made up of 16 amino acids. The CDR3 region is CASSVPGLLENQPQHF.

The chain is built from TRBV28 and TRBJ2-1; TCRdb proposes TRBD1, but this gene call is untestable without DNA. The length of the CDR3 is 13 residues. Germline V gene lookup returns CDR1 MDHEN and CDR2 SYDVKM. CDR3 in amino acids: CASSFDRGFEQFF.

This chain connects TRBV4-2 to TRBJ2-3; no DNA is available, so the TRBD2 call from TCRdb remains unchecked. Germline V gene data show CDR1 as LGHNA and CDR2 as YNFKEQ. There are 15 residues in the CDR3. The CDR3 is CASSQGSGRQEGQYF.